This TCR beta chain was recovered during a study of T cell responses to AZD1222 COVID-19 vaccine. Study-level points and caveats: White British people made up most donors, females outnumbered males, and clonal diversity was possibly underestimated.

The table came from immunoSEQ multiplex PCR; TCRdb's copy has only in-frame clones and leaves some out. Of fewer than 150,000 clones listed, around 90% are singletons. CDR1 is MDHEN and CDR2 is SYDVKM in the germline V gene. This CDR3 comprises 14 residues. V dropped 2 bases and J dropped 4 bases, with 11 bases sitting between them. Comment on this clone: The antigen is not known.

This sequence joins TRBV28 and TRBJ1-1, with D unclear. Specimen: peripheral blood, collected 28 days after the second AZD1222 dose. The TCR sequence derives from an adult who received the AZD1222 COVID-19 vaccine. The CDR3 spells CASSLGRLGTEAFF. CDR3 coding DNA: TGTGCCAGCAGTTTAGGACGTCTGGGCACTGAAGCTTTCTTT.